The TCR beta chain described here comes from a study of T-cell memory formation after mild COVID-19. TCRdb recomputed calls from the 5' RACE reads with MiXCR, one row per CDR3 protein. The sample holds 110,000 to 150,000 distinct CDR3 sequences, around 15% seen once. V was clipped by 2 bases and J by 6 bases, with 8 bases between them. Germline V lookup: CDR1 GTSNPN, CDR2 SVGIG (reference sequence). CDR3 length: 12 amino acids. This clonotype has only a few counts. The TCR comes from an adult woman who had mild COVID-19 (a few samples of this study predate the infection). Cell type and time point are not known. Sequencing was performed on PBMCs or a T cell subset sorted from them (not recorded which). The chain has TRBV30 and TRBJ2-1; D remains unclear. The CDR3 region has the DNA TGTGCCTGGAGTTTGGGTTTCAATGAGCAGTTCTTC. Amino acids: CAWSLGFNEQFF.